Listed here are 20 T cell receptor beta chains from one sample, sequenced in a study of CD8+ T cells in alopecia areata. Sample treatment: oral pan-JAK inhibitor, 5-10 mg twice daily. The sequencing template was cDNA reverse transcribed from extracted RNA. TCRdb's table, derived via immunoSEQ multiplex PCR, lists solely in-frame clones and lacks some. The data contain over 150,000 clones, 45% to 65% of them seen just once; the ten biggest clones take up around 3.2%. The material was CD4+ T cells sorted from blood, obtained at week 4, from a patient treated with tofacitinib. The receptors stem from a human donor with alopecia areata.

This sequence joins TRBV2 and TRBJ2-7; 11 nucleotides match TRBD1. J lost 2 bases, V lost 6 bases, and 3 bases had no gene match. CDR3 length equals 14 residues. Germline CDR1 reads SNHLY; CDR2 reads FYNNEI. CDR3 nucleotides: TGTGCCAGCAGGCTGGACAGGGGGCCCTACGAGCAGTACTTC. This translates into CASRLDRGPYEQYF.

This clone was observed a handful of times. V is TRBV2 and J is TRBJ2-7, with D unclear. This CDR3 is 14 amino acids long. V dropped 3 bases and J dropped 4 bases, with 13 bases sitting between them. Germline assignment: CDR1 SNHLY and CDR2 FYNNEI. For the CDR3, the DNA is TGTGCCAGCAGTGAGGGTCTGCGAGGATACGAGCAGTACTTC. This encodes CASSEGLRGYEQYF.

The chain combines TRBV5-6 with TRBJ1-1; D call uncertain. The CDR3 has 17 amino acids. The ends were cut back, 5 bases at V and 1 base at J, with 21 bases in the middle. Germline-derived CDR1 and CDR2 are SGHDT and YYEEEE. CDR3 amino acids: CASRQVLGEEKNTEAFF. The CDR3 DNA reads as TGTGCCAGCAGACAAGTACTCGGGGAAGAGAAGAACACTGAAGCTTTCTTT.

The sample holds a few counts of this clone. The chain couples TRBV30 to TRBJ2-7; 7 nucleotides agree with TRBD1. The V and J ends lost 3 bases and 1 base, in that order; junction bases with no gene match: 6. The CDR3 covers 14 residues. CDR1 is GTSNPN, CDR2 SVGIG, per germline (reference sequence). The CDR3 loop is CAWREIRGSYEQYF. Here the CDR3 DNA reads TGTGCCTGGAGAGAGATCAGGGGGTCCTACGAGCAGTACTTC.

This clone was observed a few times. The chain combines TRBV4-1 with TRBJ2-5; D remains unclear. V was trimmed by 0 bases and J by 5 bases, leaving 13 bases between them. CDR1 and CDR2 from the germline V gene are MGHRA and YSYEKL. This CDR3 region has 15 residues. Here the CDR3 reads CASSQDHIPKETQYF. Here the CDR3 DNA reads TGCGCCAGCAGCCAAGATCATATCCCCAAGGAGACCCAGTACTTC.

This chain uses TRBV7-3 with TRBJ2-3, with 9 positions matching TRBD2. CDR1 SGHTA and CDR2 FQGTGA come from the germline V gene. V lost 1 base to trimming and J lost 5 bases; unmatched junction nucleotides: 1. The CDR3 has 14 amino acids. Written as DNA, the CDR3 is TGTGCCAGCAGCTTAATGACTAGCGGAGATACGCAGTATTTT. Translated, it gives CASSLMTSGDTQYF.

The chain joins TRBV5-4 to TRBJ1-4, with 8 bases fitting TRBD1. This CDR3 region has 15 residues. From germline, CDR1 is SGHNT and CDR2 YYREEE (reference sequence). V was clipped by 3 bases and J by 3 bases; unmatched bases: 4. DNA for the CDR3: TGTGCCAGCAGCTCGCCGGGACAGGCTAATGAAAAACTGTTTTTT. Its protein product is CASSSPGQANEKLFF.

The table lists this clone with a few counts. The chain uses TRBV10-3 and TRBJ2-2; D might be TRBD1 (6 bases). Germline V CDR1 and CDR2: ENHRY, SYGVKD. The CDR3 covers 16 residues. Trimming took 0 bases from V and 1 from J, leaving 9 bases between them. The CDR3 DNA sequence: TGTGCCATCAGTGAGTCTAGACAGGAGAACACCGGGGAGCTGTTTTTT. Encoded protein: CAISESRQENTGELFF.

The chain links TRBV6-1 to TRBJ1-1; D is uncertain. V lost 5 bases to trimming and J lost 0 bases, with 13 bases between them. CDR1 and CDR2 (germline): MNHNS, SASEGT. The CDR3 totals 15 residues. The CDR3 nucleotides are TGTGCCAGCAGTCACCCTCCGGGCATGAACACTGAAGCTTTCTTT. Its translation: CASSHPPGMNTEAFF.

The J gene is TRBJ2-5, the V gene TRBV29-1; D may be TRBD2 (5 bases). Germline loops: CDR1 SQVTM, CDR2 ANQGSEA. This CDR3 contains 12 residues. V shed 5 bases and J shed 2 bases, with 9 bases lying between them. The chain's CDR3 is CSVSPGQETQYF. The DNA of the CDR3 is TGCAGCGTTTCACCGGGGCAAGAGACCCAGTACTTC. Filled out from reference TRBV29-1 and TRBJ2-5, the complete variable domain reads SAVISQKPSRDICQRGTSLTIQCQVDSQVTMMFWYRQQPGQSLTLIATANQGSEATYESGFVIDKFPISRPNLTFSTLTVSNMSPEDSSIYLCSVSPGQETQYFGPGTRLLVL.

This sequence joins TRBV4-3 and TRBJ1-5, with D unresolved. The V end was cut by 0 bases, the J end by 7 bases, with 7 bases between. This CDR3 is 13 amino acids long. CDR1 is LGHNA, CDR2 YSLEER, per germline. CDR3 sequence reads: CASSQEIGQPQHF. The CDR3 bases are TGCGCCAGCAGCCAAGAAATAGGACAGCCCCAGCATTTT.

The chain carries TRBV29-1 and TRBJ1-1; D is unresolved. Germline V lookup: CDR1 SQVTM, CDR2 ANQGSEA. The CDR3 is 12 amino acids. Trimming took 7 bases from V and 4 from J, leaving 13 bases between them. Written as DNA, the CDR3 is TGCAGCGGAGATAAGCAAGTCACTGAAGCTTTCTTT. Its protein is CSGDKQVTEAFF.

V gene TRBV29-1 combines with J gene TRBJ2-1; 9 bases map to TRBD1. This CDR3 has 13 residues. The junction had 7 bases not matched to a gene; V was cut back by 7 bases and J by 6 bases. Germline CDR1 and CDR2: SQVTM and ANQGSEA. The DNA of the CDR3 is TGCAGCGCGCGGGACAGGGTTTCCAATGAGCAGTTCTTC. Protein product: CSARDRVSNEQFF.

The chain is built from TRBV2 and TRBJ1-2, with 7 positions matching TRBD1. The V and J ends lost 5 bases and 4 bases, in that order; junction bases with no gene match: 4. This CDR3 has 13 amino acids. The germline V gene has CDR1 SNHLY and CDR2 FYNNEI. As DNA, the CDR3 is TGTGCCAGCAGTACCGGGACAGCCTATGGCTACACCTTC. It encodes CASSTGTAYGYTF.

This sequence joins TRBV15 and TRBJ1-2; 10 bases map to TRBD1. The ends lost 0 bases at V and 8 bases at J; junction bases unmatched: 12. Per the germline V gene, CDR1 is LNHNV and CDR2 is YYDKDF (reference sequence). CDR3 size: 17 residues. The DNA for the CDR3 is TGTGCCACCAGCAGAGACGGGACAGGGGCGGGTGACGGGGGCTACACCTTC. Protein sequence: CATSRDGTGAGDGGYTF.

The chain uses TRBV30 and TRBJ2-2, with D tentatively TRBD2 (5 bases). The V end was cut by 6 bases, the J end by 7 bases, with 15 bases between. The CDR3 contains 13 residues. Germline V CDR1 and CDR2: GTSNPN, SVGIG (reference sequence). The CDR3 region has the DNA TGTGCCTGCAGAGGATTGAGGGTCGGGGAGCTGTTTTTT. It yields the protein CACRGLRVGELFF.

The V gene is TRBV12-5, the J gene TRBJ2-5; D is uncertain. Germline V gene lookup returns CDR1 LGHNT and CDR2 FRNRAP. The V end lost 3 bases, the J end lost 1 base, and 3 bases lay between the germline ends. There are 12 residues in the CDR3. This chain's CDR3 is CASGLSQETQYF. For the CDR3, the DNA is TGTGCTAGTGGTTTAAGCCAAGAGACCCAGTACTTC.

The chain joins TRBV30 to TRBJ1-5; D may be TRBD1 (6 bases). Germline values: CDR1 GTSNPN, CDR2 SVGIG (reference sequence). V dropped 0 bases and J dropped 2 bases, with 11 bases sitting between them. The CDR3 consists of 15 residues. The CDR3 sequence: CAWSVGGIGNQPQHF. CDR3 DNA sequence: TGTGCCTGGAGTGTAGGGGGGATTGGCAATCAGCCCCAGCATTTT.

The V and J genes are TRBV30 and TRBJ2-7, with 9 bases lining up with TRBD1. The CDR3 loop spans 15 amino acids. Looked up from germline, CDR1 is GTSNPN and CDR2 is SVGIG (reference sequence). Trimming at V came to 3 bases and at J to 2 bases, leaving 8 bases not matched to a gene. The CDR3 loop reads CAWSMDRGFTYEQYF. CDR3 nucleotide sequence: TGTGCCTGGAGCATGGACAGGGGTTTTACCTACGAGCAGTACTTC.

This clone occurred a few times. The V gene is TRBV10-3, the J gene TRBJ2-1; the match to TRBD2 covers 8 bases. V gave up 0 bases and J gave up 5 bases; unmatched junction bases: 12. The CDR3 is 18 amino acids. Looked up from germline, CDR1 is ENHRY and CDR2 is SYGVKD. The CDR3 loop reads CAISESQNVAGRNNEQFF. The CDR3 DNA reads as TGTGCCATCAGTGAGTCTCAGAACGTAGCGGGGCGAAACAATGAGCAGTTCTTC.